This TCR beta chain was recorded in a study of blood T cell repertoires in COVID-19. Overall study: Samples came from the United States, Italy and Spain, spanning acute and convalescent COVID-19. T cells, B-cell-depleted T cells, or PBMCs supplied cDNA or gDNA.

Per the original data handling: Reference gene primers were amplified, and this amplification served to estimate nucleated cell counts. TCRdb's table, derived via immunoSEQ multiplex PCR, lists solely in-frame clones and lacks some. V and J calls and clone size follow that table, whereas D and trimming were derived from the DNA. The sample has around 200,000 clones, roughly 86% seen once; the top ten hold approximately 2.7%. The sequence derives from a man aged 40-55 years with active or convalescent COVID-19. Sequencing was performed on peripheral blood.

CDR3 in DNA: TGTGCCAGCTTCGAGGTTAGGACAGATTCCTATGGCTACACCTTC. Translated, it gives CASFEVRTDSYGYTF. The chain uses TRBV7-2 and TRBJ1-2; D perhaps matches TRBD1 (6 bases). Germline V gene data show CDR1 as SGHTA and CDR2 as FQGNSA. CDR3 size: 15 residues. Trimming cost V 8 bases and J 4 bases, with 20 bases left between them.